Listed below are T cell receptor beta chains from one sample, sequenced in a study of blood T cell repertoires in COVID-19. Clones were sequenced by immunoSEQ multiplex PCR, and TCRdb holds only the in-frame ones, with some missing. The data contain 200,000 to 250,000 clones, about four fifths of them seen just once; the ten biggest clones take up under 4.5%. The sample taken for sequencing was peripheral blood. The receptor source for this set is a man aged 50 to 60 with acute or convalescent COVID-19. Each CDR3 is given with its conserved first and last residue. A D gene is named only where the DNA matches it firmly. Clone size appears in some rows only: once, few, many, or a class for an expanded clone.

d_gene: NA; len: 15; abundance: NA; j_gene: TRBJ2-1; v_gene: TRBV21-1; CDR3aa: CASSWGLALINEQFF; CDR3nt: TGTGCCAGCAGCTGGGGACTAGCGCTGATCAATGAGCAGTTCTTC
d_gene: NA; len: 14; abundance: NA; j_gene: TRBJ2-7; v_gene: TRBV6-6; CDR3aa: CASSYSSGRTEQYF; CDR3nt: TGTGCCAGCAGTTACTCATCTGGGAGGACCGAGCAGTACTTC
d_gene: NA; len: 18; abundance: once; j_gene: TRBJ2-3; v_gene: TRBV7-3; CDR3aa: CASSLFPLSAVSTDTQYF; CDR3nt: TGTGCCAGCAGCTTATTTCCCCTGTCGGCGGTTAGCACAGATACGCAGTATTTT
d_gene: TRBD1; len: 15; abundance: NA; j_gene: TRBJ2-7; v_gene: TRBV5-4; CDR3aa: CASSRGQGTSYEQYF; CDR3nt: TGTGCCAGCAGCCGTGGACAGGGGACTTCCTACGAGCAGTACTTC
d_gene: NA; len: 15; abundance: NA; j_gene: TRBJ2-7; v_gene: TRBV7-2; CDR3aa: CASSIIAELTDEQYF; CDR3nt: TGTGCCAGCAGCATTATAGCGGAACTAACAGACGAGCAGTACTTC
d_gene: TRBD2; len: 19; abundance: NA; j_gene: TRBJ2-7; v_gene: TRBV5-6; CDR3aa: CASSWITGLAGGPIHEQYF; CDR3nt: TGTGCCAGCAGCTGGATAACGGGACTAGCGGGAGGGCCGATCCACGAGCAGTACTTC
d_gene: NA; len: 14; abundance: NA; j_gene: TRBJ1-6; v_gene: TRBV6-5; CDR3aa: CASSYVPGLSPLHF; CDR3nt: TGTGCCAGCAGTTATGTTCCAGGGCTGTCCCCCCTCCACTTT
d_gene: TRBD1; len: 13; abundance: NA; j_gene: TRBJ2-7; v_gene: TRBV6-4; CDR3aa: CASSRDRGYEQYF; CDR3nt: TGTGCCAGCAGCCGGGACAGGGGCTACGAGCAGTACTTC
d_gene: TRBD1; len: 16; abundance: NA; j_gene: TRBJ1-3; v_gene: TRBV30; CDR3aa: CAWTSRDRGHGNTIYF; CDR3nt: TGTGCCTGGACTTCCCGGGACAGGGGGCACGGAAACACCATATATTTT
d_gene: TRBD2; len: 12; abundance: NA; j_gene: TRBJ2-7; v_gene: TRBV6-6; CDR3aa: CASSPAGGEQYF; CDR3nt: TGTGCCAGCAGCCCGGCGGGGGGGGAGCAGTACTTC
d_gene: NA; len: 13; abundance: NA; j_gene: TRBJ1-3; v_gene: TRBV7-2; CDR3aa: CASSLDIGNTIYF; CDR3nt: TGTGCCAGCAGCTTAGATATCGGAAACACCATATATTTT
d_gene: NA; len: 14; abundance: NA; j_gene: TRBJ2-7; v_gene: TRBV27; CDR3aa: CASSPRLGVYEQYF; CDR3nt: TGTGCCAGCAGTCCCCGACTCGGGGTTTACGAGCAGTACTTC
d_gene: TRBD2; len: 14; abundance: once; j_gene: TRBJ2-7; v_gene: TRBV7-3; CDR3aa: CASTQLAGPYEQYF; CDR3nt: TGTGCCAGCACCCAGCTAGCGGGGCCCTACGAGCAGTACTTC